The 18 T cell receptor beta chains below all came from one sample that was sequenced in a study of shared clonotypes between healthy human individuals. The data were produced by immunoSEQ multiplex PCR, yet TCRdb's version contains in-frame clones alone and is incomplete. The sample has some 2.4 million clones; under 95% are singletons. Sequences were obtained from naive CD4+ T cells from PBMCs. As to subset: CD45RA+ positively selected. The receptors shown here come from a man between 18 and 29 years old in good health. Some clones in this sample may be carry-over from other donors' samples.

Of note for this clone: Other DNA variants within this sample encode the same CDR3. The CDR3 region is CASSPRNTEAFF. The DNA of the CDR3 is TGTGCCAGCAGTCCTCGGAACACTGAAGCTTTCTTT. The V and J genes are TRBV6-5 and TRBJ1-1; D unclear. The V end lost 5 bases, the J end lost 1 base, and 5 bases lay between the germline ends. This CDR3 has 12 amino acids. Germline V CDR1 and CDR2: MNHEY, SVGAGI.

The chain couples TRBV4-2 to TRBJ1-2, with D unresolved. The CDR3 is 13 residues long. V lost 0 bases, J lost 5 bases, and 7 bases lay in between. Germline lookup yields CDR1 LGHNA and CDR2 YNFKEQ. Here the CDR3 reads CASSQDGGYGYTF. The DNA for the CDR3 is TGTGCCAGCAGCCAAGACGGCGGGTATGGCTACACCTTC.

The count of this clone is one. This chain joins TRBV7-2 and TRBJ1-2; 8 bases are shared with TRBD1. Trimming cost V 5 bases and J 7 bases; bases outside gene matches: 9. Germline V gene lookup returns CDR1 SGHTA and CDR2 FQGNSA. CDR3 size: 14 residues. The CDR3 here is CASSRRTGTSGYTF. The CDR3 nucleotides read TGTGCCAGCAGCCGACGGACAGGGACTTCTGGCTACACCTTC.

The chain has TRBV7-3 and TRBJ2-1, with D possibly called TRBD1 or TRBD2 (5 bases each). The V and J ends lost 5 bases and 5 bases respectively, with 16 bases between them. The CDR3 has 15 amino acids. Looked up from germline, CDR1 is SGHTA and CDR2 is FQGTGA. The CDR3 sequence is CASSEPGTAHNEQFF. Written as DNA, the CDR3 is TGTGCCAGCAGCGAACCCGGGACGGCCCACAATGAGCAGTTCTTC.

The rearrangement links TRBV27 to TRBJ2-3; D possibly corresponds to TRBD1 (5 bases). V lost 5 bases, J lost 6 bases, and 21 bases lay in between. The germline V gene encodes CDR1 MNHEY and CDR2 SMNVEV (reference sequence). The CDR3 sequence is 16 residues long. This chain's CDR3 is CASSPLLGPKGDTQYF. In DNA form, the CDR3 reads TGTGCCAGCAGTCCCCTTCTAGGACCTAAGGGGGATACGCAGTATTTT.

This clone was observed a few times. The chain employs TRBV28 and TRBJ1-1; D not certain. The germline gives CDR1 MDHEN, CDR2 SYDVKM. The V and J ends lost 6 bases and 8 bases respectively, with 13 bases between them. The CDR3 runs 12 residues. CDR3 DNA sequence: TGTGCCAGCAGCGCCCTGGGGAGAGAAGCTTTCTTT. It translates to CASSALGREAFF.

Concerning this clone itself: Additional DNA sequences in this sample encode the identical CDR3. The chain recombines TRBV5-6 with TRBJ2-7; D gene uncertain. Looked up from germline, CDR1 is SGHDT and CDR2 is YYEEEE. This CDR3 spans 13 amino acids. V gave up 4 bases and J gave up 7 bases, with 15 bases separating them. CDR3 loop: CASSAAQGSEQYF. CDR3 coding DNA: TGTGCCAGCAGCGCCGCCCAAGGGTCTGAGCAGTACTTC.

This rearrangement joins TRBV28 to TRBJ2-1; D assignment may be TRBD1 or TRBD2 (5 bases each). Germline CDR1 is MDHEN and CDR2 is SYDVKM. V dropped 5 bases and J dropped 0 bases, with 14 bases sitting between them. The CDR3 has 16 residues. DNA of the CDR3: TGTGCCAGCAGTGCCCCCGGGACCAGCTCCTACAATGAGCAGTTCTTC. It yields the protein CASSAPGTSSYNEQFF.

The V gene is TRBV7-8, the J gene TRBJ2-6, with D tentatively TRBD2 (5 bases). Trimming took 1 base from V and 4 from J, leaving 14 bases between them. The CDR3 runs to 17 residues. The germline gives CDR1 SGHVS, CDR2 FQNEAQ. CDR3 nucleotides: TGTGCCAGCAGCTTAGTGGCCCCCGGGGTCGGGGCCAACGTCCTGACTTTC. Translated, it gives CASSLVAPGVGANVLTF.

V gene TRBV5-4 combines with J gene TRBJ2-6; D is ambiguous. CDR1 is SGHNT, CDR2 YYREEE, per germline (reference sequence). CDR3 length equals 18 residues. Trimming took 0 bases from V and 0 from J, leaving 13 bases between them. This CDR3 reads CASSLAQLLSSGANVLTF. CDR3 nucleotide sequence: TGTGCCAGCAGCTTGGCCCAGTTGCTTAGCTCTGGGGCCAACGTCCTGACTTTC. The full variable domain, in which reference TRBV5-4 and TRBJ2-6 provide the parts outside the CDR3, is ETGVTQSPTHLIKTRGQQVTLRCSSQSGHNTVSWYQQALGQGPQFIFQYYREEENGRGNFPPRFSGLQFPNYSSELNVNALELDDSALYLCASSLAQLLSSGANVLTFGAGSRLTVL.

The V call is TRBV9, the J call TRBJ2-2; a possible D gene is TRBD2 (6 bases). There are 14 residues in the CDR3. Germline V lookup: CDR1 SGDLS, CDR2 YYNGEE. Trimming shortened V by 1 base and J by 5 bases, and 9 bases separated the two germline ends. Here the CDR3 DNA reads TGTGCCAGCAGCGTACTTGGGGGGACCGGGGAGCTGTTTTTT. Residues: CASSVLGGTGELFF.

This CDR3 reads CASSLPRETGEQYF. DNA of the CDR3: TGTGCCAGCAGTCTACCGCGGGAGACGGGGGAGCAGTACTTC. The rearrangement joins TRBV7-2 to TRBJ2-7; 7 bases line up with TRBD2. The CDR3 has 14 amino acids. J gave up 7 bases and V 6 bases, and 12 bases lay outside the gene matches. Germline V lookup: CDR1 SGHTA, CDR2 FQGNSA.

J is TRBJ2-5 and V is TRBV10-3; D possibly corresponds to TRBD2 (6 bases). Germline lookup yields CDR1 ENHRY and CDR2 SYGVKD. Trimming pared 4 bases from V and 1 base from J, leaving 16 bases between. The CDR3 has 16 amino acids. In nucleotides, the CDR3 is TGTGCCATCAGTGGGCATGGCGGGGAGGCCCAAGAGACCCAGTACTTC. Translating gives CAISGHGGEAQETQYF.

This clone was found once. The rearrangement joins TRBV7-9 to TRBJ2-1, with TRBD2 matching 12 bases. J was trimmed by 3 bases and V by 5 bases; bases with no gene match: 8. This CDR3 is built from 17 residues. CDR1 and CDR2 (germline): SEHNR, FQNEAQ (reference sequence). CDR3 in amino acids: CASSNGGLAGFYNEQFF. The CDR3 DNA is TGTGCCAGCAGCAACGGTGGACTAGCGGGATTCTACAATGAGCAGTTCTTC. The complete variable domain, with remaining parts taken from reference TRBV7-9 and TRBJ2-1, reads DTGVSQNPRHKITKRGQNVTFRCDPISEHNRLYWYRQTLGQGPEFLTYFQNEAQLEKSRLLSDRFSAERPKGSFSTLEIQRTEQGDSAMYLCASSNGGLAGFYNEQFFGPGTRLTVL.

The DNA of the CDR3 is TGTGCCAGCAGCCCCCGAGACAGGGCTAGCAATCAGCCCCAGCATTTT. It encodes CASSPRDRASNQPQHF. The J gene is TRBJ1-5, the V gene TRBV27, with TRBD1 matching 7 bases. V dropped 6 bases and J dropped 0; count of bases not matched to a gene: 8. Germline lookup yields CDR1 MNHEY and CDR2 SMNVEV (reference sequence). The CDR3 consists of 16 residues.

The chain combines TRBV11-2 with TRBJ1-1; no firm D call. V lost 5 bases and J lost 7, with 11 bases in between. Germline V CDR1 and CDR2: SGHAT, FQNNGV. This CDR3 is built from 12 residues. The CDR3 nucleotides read TGTGCCAGCAGCATCACGTTAATTGAAGCTTTCTTT. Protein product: CASSITLIEAFF.

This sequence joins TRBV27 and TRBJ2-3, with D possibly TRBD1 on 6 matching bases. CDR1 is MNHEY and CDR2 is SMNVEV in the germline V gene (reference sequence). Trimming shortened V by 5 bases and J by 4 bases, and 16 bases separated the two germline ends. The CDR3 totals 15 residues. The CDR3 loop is CASSPRGGVADTQYF. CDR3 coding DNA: TGTGCCAGCAGTCCCCGAGGGGGAGTGGCAGATACGCAGTATTTT.

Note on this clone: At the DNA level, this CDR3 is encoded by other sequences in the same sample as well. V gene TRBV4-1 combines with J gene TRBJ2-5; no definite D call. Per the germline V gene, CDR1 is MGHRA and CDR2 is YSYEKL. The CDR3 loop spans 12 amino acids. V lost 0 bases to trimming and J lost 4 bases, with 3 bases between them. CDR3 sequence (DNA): TGCGCCAGCAGCCAAGAGGGAGAGACCCAGTACTTC. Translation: CASSQEGETQYF.